A single sample is the source of the 14 T cell receptor beta chains below, sequenced in a study of blood T cell repertoires in COVID-19. Assay: immunoSEQ multiplex PCR; the TCRdb copy retains only in-frame clones and omits some. The sample shows roughly 180,000 clones, about 85% of them seen only once. Specimen: peripheral blood. The receptors come from a woman in her forties or fifties with COVID-19, enrolled during active disease.

The rearrangement uses TRBV23-1 and TRBJ2-5, with a tentative D call TRBD1 (5 bases). TRBV23-1 is filed as an ORF, its function uncertain. V lost 3 bases and J 2 bases, leaving 13 bases between the germline ends. This CDR3 contains 15 residues. The CDR3 DNA is TGCGCCAGCAGTCACGGACATTGCCCTCAAGAGACCCAGTACTTC. Translating it yields CASSHGHCPQETQYF.

The CDR3 spells CASSYSGGGLQGYTF. CDR3 DNA: TGTGCCAGCAGTTACTCAGGAGGGGGCCTGCAGGGCTACACCTTC. The chain joins TRBV6-6 to TRBJ1-2, with 7 bases fitting TRBD1. V shed 0 bases, J shed 8 bases, and the junction held 9 bases outside the gene matches. CDR1 and CDR2 (germline): MNHNY, SVGAGI (reference sequence). The CDR3 is 15 residues long.

This chain connects TRBV23-1 to TRBJ1-1; D is unclear. TRBV23-1 is assigned to the ORF class and has an uncertain function. Between the trimmed V and J ends, which lost 3 bases and 4 bases, there was a span of 24 bases. The CDR3 covers 18 residues. This chain's CDR3 is CASSHPPPQCSSTTEAFF. DNA for the CDR3: TGCGCCAGCAGTCACCCCCCCCCACAGTGCTCCTCTACCACTGAAGCTTTCTTT.

The chain links TRBV16 to TRBJ2-1; possible D gene TRBD1, 6 bases. There are 15 residues in the CDR3. Trimming shortened V by 11 bases and J by 0 bases, and 17 bases separated the two germline ends. The V gene's germline CDR1 is KGHSY and CDR2 FQNENV. The CDR3 nucleotides read TGTGCCTGCACCTTTGGGGGCCCCTCCTACAATGAGCAGTTCTTC. Translating it yields CACTFGGPSYNEQFF.

This chain joins TRBV29-1 and TRBJ1-2, with a possible D match to TRBD1 (5 bases). CDR3 length equals 13 residues. CDR1 is SQVTM and CDR2 is ANQGSEA in the germline V gene. The ends were cut back, 4 bases at V and 8 bases at J, with 17 bases in the middle. As DNA, the CDR3 is TGCAGCGTTGTGCCTGGCAGGCAGGGAGGCTACACCTTC. It codes for CSVVPGRQGGYTF.

V and J are TRBV10-2 and TRBJ1-5; no firm D call. Trimming stripped 3 bases from V and 0 bases from J, with 6 bases between. The CDR3 runs to 14 residues. Per the germline V gene, CDR1 is WSHSY and CDR2 is SAAADI. This CDR3 is CASSDSDSNQPQHF. DNA of the CDR3: TGCGCCAGCAGTGACAGCGATAGCAATCAGCCCCAGCATTTT.

This clone showed up just once. The chain recombines TRBV30 with TRBJ1-2, with a weak D call TRBD1 (6 bases). Looked up from germline, CDR1 is GTSNPN and CDR2 is SVGIG (reference sequence). V was clipped by 3 bases and J by 7 bases, with 12 bases between them. The CDR3 sequence is 12 residues long. CDR3 nucleotides: TGTGCCTGGAGGGGGGGGCGCTTTGGCTACACCTTC. This codes for CAWRGGRFGYTF. Full variable domain (rest looked up from reference TRBV30 and TRBJ1-2): SQTIHQWPATLVQPVGSPLSLECTVEGTSNPNLYWYRQAAGRGLQLLFYSVGIGQISSEVPQNLSASRPQDRQFILSSKKLLLSDSGFYLCAWRGGRFGYTFGSGTRLTVV.

The gene calls are TRBV11-2 and TRBJ2-7, with D unresolved. Germline V CDR1 and CDR2: SGHAT, FQNNGV. V was cut by 2 bases and J by 2 bases, with 4 bases left in between. The CDR3 sequence is 12 residues long. As DNA, the CDR3 is TGTGCCAGCAGCTTACTAGCCTACGAGCAGTACTTC. Its translation is CASSLLAYEQYF.

The chain's CDR3 is CASPGRVYLSGNTIYF. The CDR3 DNA sequence: TGCGCCAGCCCGGGAAGGGTATACCTTTCTGGAAACACCATATATTTT. The chain links TRBV10-1 to TRBJ1-3; D remains unclear. V gave up 8 bases and J gave up 1 base, with 18 bases separating them. Germline V lookup: CDR1 WNHNN, CDR2 SYGVQD (reference sequence). The CDR3 is 16 amino acids.

The rearrangement uses TRBV2 and TRBJ2-1, with 11 bases lining up with TRBD2. Trimming cost V 7 bases and J 7 bases; bases outside gene matches: 9. Germline CDR1 reads SNHLY; CDR2 reads FYNNEI. The CDR3 runs to 15 residues. The CDR3 is CASTPLAGGWNEQFF. The CDR3 region has the DNA TGTGCCAGCACCCCCCTAGCGGGGGGATGGAATGAGCAGTTCTTC.

This clone has more than one count but fewer than ten. The chain has TRBV7-3 and TRBJ1-1, with 9 bases fitting TRBD1. CDR3 length equals 13 residues. Germline V CDR1 and CDR2: SGHTA, FQGTGA. J was trimmed by 11 bases and V by 2 bases; bases with no gene match: 6. CDR3 region: CASSLSRDRAAFF. CDR3 coding DNA: TGTGCCAGCAGCTTATCCCGGGACAGGGCGGCTTTCTTT.

The J gene is TRBJ2-5, the V gene TRBV18; TRBD2 agrees at 8 bases. With V trimmed by 2 bases and J by 3 bases, 5 bases remained unmatched. The CDR3 has 15 residues. Germline V CDR1 and CDR2: KGHSH, LQKENI. In DNA, the CDR3 is TGTGCCAGCTCACCAGACGGGGGGGCGGAAGAGACCCAGTACTTC. Amino acid sequence: CASSPDGGAEETQYF.

The chain joins TRBV6-1 to TRBJ2-1; perhaps TRBD2 as D (7 bases). The CDR3 extends over 17 amino acids. V shed 1 base and J shed 11 bases, with 24 bases lying between them. Per the germline V gene, CDR1 is MNHNS and CDR2 is SASEGT. DNA of the CDR3: TGTGCCAGCAGTGAAGAGGCGGGGGCCGCCGCCGGGAAGAAGCAGTTCTTC. It yields the protein CASSEEAGAAAGKKQFF.

The V call is TRBV3-1 (or the pseudogene TRBV3-2), the J call TRBJ1-6; 8 bases match TRBD1. Germline lookup yields CDR1 LGHDT and CDR2 YNNKEL (reference sequence). The CDR3 has 17 residues. J was trimmed by 7 bases and V by 4 bases; bases with no gene match: 12. The chain's CDR3 is CASSRLRGQGRNSPLHF. The CDR3 DNA sequence: TGTGCCAGCAGCCGGCTCCGCGGACAGGGACGAAATTCACCCCTCCACTTT.